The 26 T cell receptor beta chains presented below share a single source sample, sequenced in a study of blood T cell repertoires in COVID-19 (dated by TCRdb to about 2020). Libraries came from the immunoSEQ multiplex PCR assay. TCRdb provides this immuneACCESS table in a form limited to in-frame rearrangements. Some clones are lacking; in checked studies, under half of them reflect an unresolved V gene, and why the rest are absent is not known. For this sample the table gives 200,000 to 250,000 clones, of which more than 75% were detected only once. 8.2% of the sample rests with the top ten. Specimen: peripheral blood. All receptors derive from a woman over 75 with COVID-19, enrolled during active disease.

The CDR3 here is CASSLVLPQGLLGDISTDTQYF. The CDR3 DNA reads TGCGCCAGCAGCTTGGTGCTCCCACAGGGTTTATTGGGGGATATTAGCACAGATACGCAGTATTTT. The chain uses TRBV5-1 and TRBJ2-3, with TRBD1 as a possible D gene (6 bases). Per germline, CDR1 SGHRS and CDR2 YFSETQ. There are 22 residues in the CDR3. V gave up 0 bases and J gave up 0 bases, with 29 bases separating them.

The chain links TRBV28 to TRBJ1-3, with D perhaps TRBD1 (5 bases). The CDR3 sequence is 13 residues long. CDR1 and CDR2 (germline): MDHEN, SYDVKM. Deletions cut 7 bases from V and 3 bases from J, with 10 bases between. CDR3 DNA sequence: TGTGCCAGCAAGGGGCCCGTTGGAAACACCATATATTTT. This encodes CASKGPVGNTIYF.

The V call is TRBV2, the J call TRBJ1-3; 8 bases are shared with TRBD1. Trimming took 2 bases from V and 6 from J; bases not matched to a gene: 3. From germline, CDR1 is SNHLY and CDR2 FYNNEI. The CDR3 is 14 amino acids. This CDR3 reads CASSEQGAANTIYF. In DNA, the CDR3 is TGTGCCAGCAGTGAACAGGGGGCAGCAAACACCATATATTTT.

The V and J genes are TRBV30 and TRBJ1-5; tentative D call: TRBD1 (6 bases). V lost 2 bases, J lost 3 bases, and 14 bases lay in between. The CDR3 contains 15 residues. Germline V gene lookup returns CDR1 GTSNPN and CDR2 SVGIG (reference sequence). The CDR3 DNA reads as TGTGCCTGGAGTTCCCGGAACAGGGACAATCAGCCCCAGCATTTT. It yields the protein CAWSSRNRDNQPQHF.

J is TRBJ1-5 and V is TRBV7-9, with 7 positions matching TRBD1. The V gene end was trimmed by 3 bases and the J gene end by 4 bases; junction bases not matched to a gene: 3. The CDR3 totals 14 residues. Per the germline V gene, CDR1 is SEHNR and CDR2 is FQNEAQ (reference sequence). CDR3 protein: CASSFGTENQPQHF. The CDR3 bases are TGTGCCAGCAGCTTCGGGACAGAAAATCAGCCCCAGCATTTT.

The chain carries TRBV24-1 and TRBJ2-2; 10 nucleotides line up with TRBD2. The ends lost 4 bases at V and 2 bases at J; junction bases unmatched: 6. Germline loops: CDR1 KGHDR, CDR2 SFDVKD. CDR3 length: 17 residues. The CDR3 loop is CATSDNPSGGNTGELFF. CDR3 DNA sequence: TGTGCCACCAGTGACAACCCTAGCGGGGGCAACACCGGGGAGCTGTTTTTT.

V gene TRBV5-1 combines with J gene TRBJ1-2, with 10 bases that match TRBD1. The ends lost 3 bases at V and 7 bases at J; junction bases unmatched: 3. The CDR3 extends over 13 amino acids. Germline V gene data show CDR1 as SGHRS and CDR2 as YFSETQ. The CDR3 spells CASSSGDRGGYTF. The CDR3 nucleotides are TGCGCCAGCAGCTCCGGGGACAGGGGTGGCTACACCTTC.

The CDR3 coding sequence is TGTGCCAGCAAACGACAGGGGACCGCCGGGGAGCTGTTTTTT. Its translation is CASKRQGTAGELFF. The chain links TRBV28 to TRBJ2-2; 8 bases are shared with TRBD1. Germline V gene lookup returns CDR1 MDHEN and CDR2 SYDVKM. J gave up 6 bases and V 7 bases, and 7 bases lay outside the gene matches. CDR3 length equals 14 residues. The full variable domain, its missing parts supplied by reference TRBV28 and TRBJ2-2, is DVKVTQSSRYLVKRTGEKVFLECVQDMDHENMFWYRQDPGLGLRLIYFSYDVKMKEKGDIPEGYSVSREKKERFSLILESASTNQTSMYLCASKRQGTAGELFFGEGSRLTVL.

The CDR3 loop reads CASSSGQDPSYEQYF. CDR3 bases: TGTGCCAGCAGTTCAGGACAGGACCCCTCCTACGAGCAGTACTTC. This sequence joins TRBV28 and TRBJ2-7, with 7 nucleotides matching TRBD1. Unmatched junction bases numbered 6, after V lost 4 bases and J lost 0 bases. This CDR3 spans 15 amino acids. CDR1 is MDHEN, CDR2 SYDVKM, per germline.

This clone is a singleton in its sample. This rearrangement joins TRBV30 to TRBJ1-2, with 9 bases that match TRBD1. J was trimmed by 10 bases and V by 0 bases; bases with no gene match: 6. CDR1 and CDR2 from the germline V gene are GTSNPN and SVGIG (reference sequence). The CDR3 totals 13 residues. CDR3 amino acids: CAWSVQGQGYYTF. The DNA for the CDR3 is TGTGCCTGGAGTGTACAGGGACAGGGATACTACACCTTC.

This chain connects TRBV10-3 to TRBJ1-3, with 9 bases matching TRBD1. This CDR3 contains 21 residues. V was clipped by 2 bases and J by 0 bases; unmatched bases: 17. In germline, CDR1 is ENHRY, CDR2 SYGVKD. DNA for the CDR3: TGTGCCATCAGTGAGCCCCGCTACAGGGGGCAAAGGGGGATCTCTGGAAACACCATATATTTT. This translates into CAISEPRYRGQRGISGNTIYF.

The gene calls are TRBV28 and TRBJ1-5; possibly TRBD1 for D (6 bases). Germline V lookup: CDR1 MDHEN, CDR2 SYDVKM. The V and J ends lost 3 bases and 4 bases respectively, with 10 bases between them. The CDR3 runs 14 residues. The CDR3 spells CASSLGHPNQPQHF. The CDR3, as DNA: TGTGCCAGCAGTTTGGGACACCCGAATCAGCCCCAGCATTTT.

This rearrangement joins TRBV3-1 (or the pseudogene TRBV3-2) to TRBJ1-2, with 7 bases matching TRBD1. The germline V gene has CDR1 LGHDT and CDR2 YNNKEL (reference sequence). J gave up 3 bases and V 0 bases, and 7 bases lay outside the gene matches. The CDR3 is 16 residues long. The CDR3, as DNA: TGTGCCAGCAGCCAAGAAGGCGACAGGGCCTACTATGGCTACACCTTC. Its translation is CASSQEGDRAYYGYTF.

The CDR3 reads CASSVGGSGYTF. CDR3 DNA: TGTGCCAGCAGCGTAGGGGGCTCTGGCTACACCTTC. The J gene is TRBJ1-2, the V gene TRBV9, with D possibly being TRBD1 (5 bases). This CDR3 is 12 amino acids long. Germline assignment: CDR1 SGDLS and CDR2 YYNGEE. V was pared by 0 bases and J by 7 bases, with 7 bases between. Filled out from reference TRBV9 and TRBJ1-2, the complete variable domain reads DSGVTQTPKHLITATGQRVTLRCSPRSGDLSVYWYQQSLDQGLQFLIQYYNGEERAKGNILERFSAQQFPDLHSELNLSSLELGDSALYFCASSVGGSGYTFGSGTRLTVV.

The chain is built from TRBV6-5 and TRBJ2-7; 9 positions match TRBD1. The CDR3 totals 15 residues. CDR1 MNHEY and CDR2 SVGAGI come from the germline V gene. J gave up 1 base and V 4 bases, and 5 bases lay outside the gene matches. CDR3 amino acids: CASSSGQGLSYEQYF. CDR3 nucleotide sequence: TGTGCCAGCAGTTCGGGACAGGGACTTTCCTACGAGCAGTACTTC.

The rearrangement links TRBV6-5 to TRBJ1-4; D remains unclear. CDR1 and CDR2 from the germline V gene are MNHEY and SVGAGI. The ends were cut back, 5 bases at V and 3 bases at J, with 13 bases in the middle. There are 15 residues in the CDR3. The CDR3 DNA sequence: TGTGCCAGCAGTCCCCCACACCGGGCTAATGAAAAACTGTTTTTT. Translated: CASSPPHRANEKLFF.

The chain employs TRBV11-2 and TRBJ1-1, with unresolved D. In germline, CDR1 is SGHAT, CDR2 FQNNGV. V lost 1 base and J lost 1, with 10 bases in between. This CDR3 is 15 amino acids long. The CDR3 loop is CASSLARKQNTEAFF. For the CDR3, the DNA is TGTGCCAGCAGCTTAGCTAGAAAACAGAACACTGAAGCTTTCTTT.

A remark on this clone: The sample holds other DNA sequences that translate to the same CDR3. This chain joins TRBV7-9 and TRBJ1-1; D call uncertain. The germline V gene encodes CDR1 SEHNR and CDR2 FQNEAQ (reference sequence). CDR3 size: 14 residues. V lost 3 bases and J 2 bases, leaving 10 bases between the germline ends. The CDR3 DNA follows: TGTGCCAGCAGCTTTAGTGGGAGTAACACTGAAGCTTTCTTT. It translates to CASSFSGSNTEAFF.

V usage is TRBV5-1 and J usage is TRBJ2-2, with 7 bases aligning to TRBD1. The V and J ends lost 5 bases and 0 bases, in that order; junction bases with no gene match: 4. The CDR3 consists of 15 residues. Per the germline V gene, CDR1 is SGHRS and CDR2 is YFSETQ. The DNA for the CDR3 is TGCGCCAGCAGGACCGGGACAGCGAACACCGGGGAGCTGTTTTTT. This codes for CASRTGTANTGELFF.

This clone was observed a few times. The CDR3, as DNA: TGTGCCAGCAGTCTTCTTAGGGGGACAGTATATGGCTACACCTTC. Translating it yields CASSLLRGTVYGYTF. V and J are TRBV28 and TRBJ1-2; 7 bases match TRBD1. CDR1 is MDHEN and CDR2 is SYDVKM in the germline V gene. The junction had 11 bases not matched to a gene; V was cut back by 5 bases and J by 5 bases. CDR3 length equals 15 residues.

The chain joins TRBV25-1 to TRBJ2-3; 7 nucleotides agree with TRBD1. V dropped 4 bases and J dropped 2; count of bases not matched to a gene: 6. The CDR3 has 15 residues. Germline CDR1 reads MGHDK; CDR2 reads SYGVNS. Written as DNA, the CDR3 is TGTGCCAGCAGTGTTATACAGGGGAACACAGATACGCAGTATTTT. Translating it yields CASSVIQGNTDTQYF.

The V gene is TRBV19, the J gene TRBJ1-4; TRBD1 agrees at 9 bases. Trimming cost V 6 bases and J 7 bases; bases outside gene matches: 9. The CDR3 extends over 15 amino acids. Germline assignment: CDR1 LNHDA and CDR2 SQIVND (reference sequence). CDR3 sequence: CASSATDRGPEKLFF. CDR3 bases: TGTGCCAGTAGCGCCACGGACAGGGGCCCTGAAAAACTGTTTTTT.

The CDR3 sequence: CASSTSGTGGYGYTF. The CDR3 region has the DNA TGTGCCAGCAGCACCTCCGGGACAGGGGGCTATGGCTACACCTTC. This chain links TRBV13 with TRBJ1-2; 11 positions match TRBD1. V lost 5 bases, J lost 4 bases, and 6 bases stayed unmatched. CDR3 size: 15 residues. From germline, CDR1 is PRHDT and CDR2 FYEKMQ (reference sequence).

The CDR3 DNA reads TGCAGCGTTGAATATCCCGGACAGGCTAACTATGGCTACACCTTC. It translates to CSVEYPGQANYGYTF. V and J are TRBV29-1 and TRBJ1-2; the match to TRBD1 covers 7 bases. V was pared by 2 bases and J by 0 bases, with 6 bases of the junction left unmatched. CDR1 SQVTM and CDR2 ANQGSEA come from the germline V gene. CDR3 length: 15 residues.

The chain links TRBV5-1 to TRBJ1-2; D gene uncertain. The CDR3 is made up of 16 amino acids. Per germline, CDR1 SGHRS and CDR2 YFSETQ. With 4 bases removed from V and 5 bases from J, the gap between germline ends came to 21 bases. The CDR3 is CASSPRGRADSYGYTF. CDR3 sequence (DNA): TGCGCCAGCAGCCCCCGCGGGAGGGCCGACTCATATGGCTACACCTTC.

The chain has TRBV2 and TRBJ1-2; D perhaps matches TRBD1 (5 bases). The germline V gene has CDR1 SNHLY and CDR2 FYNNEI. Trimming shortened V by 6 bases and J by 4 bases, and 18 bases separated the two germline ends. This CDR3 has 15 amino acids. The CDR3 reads CASSPGLLRGYGYTF. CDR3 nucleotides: TGTGCCAGCAGCCCGGGACTCCTTAGAGGCTATGGCTACACCTTC.